This T cell receptor (beta chain) was sequenced during a study of blood T cell repertoires in COVID-19. Study as a whole: COVID-19 samples from acute and convalescent phases originated in the United States, Italy and Spain. PBMCs, B-cell-depleted T cells, or T cells were the source of the cDNA or gDNA that made up the material.

V gave up 7 bases and J gave up 6 bases, with 15 bases separating them. Germline V CDR1 and CDR2: SNHLY, FYNNEI. The CDR3 has 13 amino acids. Some clones are missing from TCRdb's copy, which holds only in-frame ones; the method was immunoSEQ multiplex PCR. The data contain roughly 250,000 clones, around 84% of them singletons. This clonotype was obtained from a woman aged 45 to 65 who had recovered from COVID-19. The rearrangement joins TRBV2 to TRBJ1-1, with D possibly matching TRBD1 (6 bases). Sequencing used PBMCs or T cells enriched from blood (not recorded which). CDR3 region: CASTKESGAEAFF. In nucleotides, the CDR3 is TGTGCCAGCACTAAGGAATCAGGGGCTGAAGCTTTCTTT.